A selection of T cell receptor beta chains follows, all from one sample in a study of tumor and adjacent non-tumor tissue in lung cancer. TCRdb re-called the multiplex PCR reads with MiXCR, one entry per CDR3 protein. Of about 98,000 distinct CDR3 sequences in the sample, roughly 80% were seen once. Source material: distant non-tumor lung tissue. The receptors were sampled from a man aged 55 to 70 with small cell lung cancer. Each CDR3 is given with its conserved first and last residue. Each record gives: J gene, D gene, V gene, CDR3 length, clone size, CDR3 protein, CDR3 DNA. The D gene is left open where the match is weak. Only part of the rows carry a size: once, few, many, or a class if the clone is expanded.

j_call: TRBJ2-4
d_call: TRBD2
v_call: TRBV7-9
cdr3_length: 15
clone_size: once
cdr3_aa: CASSPTGGSKNIQNF
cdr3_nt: TGTGCCAGCAGCCCCACGGGGGGGAGCAAAAACATTCAGAACTTC

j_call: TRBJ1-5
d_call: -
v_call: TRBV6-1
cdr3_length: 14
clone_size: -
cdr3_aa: CASSERCSYQPQHF
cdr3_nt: TGTGCTAGCAGTGAACGATGCAGCTATCAGCCCCAGCATTTT

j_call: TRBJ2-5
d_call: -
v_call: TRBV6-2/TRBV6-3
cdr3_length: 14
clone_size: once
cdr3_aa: CASSCAGDPETQCF
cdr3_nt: TGTGCTAGCAGTTGCGCCGGAGACCCAGAGACCCAATGCTTC

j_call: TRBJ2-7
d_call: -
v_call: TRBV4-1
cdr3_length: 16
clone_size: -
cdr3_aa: CASSRTLAREGDEQYF
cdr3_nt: TGCGCCAGCAGCCGGACACTAGCGCGAGAGGGGGACGAGCAGTACTTC

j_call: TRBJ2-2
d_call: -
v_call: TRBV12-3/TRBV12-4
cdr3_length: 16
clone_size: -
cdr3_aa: CASSFWRWSNTGELYF
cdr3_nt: TGTGCCAGCAGTTTTTGGCGGTGGTCGAACACCGGGGAGCTGTATTTT

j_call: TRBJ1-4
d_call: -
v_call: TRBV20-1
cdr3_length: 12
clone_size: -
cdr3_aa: CSARGTHEKLVF
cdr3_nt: TGCAGTGCTAGAGGGACACACGAAAAACTGGTTTTT

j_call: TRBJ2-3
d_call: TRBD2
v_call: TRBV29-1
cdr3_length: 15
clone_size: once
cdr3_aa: CSVEGGAGGVDTQYF
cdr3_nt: TGCAGCGTTGAAGGAGGAGCGGGAGGGGTAGATACGCAATATTTT

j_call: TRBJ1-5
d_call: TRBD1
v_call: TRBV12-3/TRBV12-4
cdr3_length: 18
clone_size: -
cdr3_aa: CTSSLLPGPTGSDQPQHF
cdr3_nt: TGTACCAGCAGTCTACTCCCAGGTCCGACAGGGTCAGATCAGCCCCAGCATTTT

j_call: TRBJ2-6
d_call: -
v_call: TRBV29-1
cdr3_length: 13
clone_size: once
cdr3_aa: CTPDISGANVLTF
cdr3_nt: TGCACCCCCGACATCTCTGGGGCCAACGTCCTGACTTTC

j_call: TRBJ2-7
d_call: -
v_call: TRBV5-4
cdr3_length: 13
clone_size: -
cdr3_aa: CSSSLVPPGEQYF
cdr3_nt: TGTTCCAGCAGCTTGGTCCCCCCCGGCGAGCAGTACTTC

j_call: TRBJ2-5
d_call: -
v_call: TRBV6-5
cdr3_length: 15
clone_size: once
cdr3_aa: CASTPDYVYQETQYF
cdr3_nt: TGTGCCAGCACCCCGGACTACGTGTACCAAGAGACCCAGTATTTC

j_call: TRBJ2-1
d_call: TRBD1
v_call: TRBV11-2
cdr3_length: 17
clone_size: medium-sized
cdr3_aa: CASSLEGMGQGRNEQFF
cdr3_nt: TGTGCCAGCAGCTTAGAGGGAATGGGACAGGGGAGGAATGAGCAGTTCTTC

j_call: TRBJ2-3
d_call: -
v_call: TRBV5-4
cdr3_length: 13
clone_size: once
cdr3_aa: CASCTLTADTQYF
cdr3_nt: TGTGCCAGCTGCACGCTGACAGCAGATACGCAGTATTTT

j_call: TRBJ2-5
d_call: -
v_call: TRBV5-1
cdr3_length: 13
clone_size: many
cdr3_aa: CASSRNRGETQYF
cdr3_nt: TGCGCCAGCAGCCGGAATCGAGGAGAGACCCAGTACTTC

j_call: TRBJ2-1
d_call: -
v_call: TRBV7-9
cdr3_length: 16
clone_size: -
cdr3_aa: CTSSLSLAGSYNEQFF
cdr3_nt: TGTACCAGCAGCTTATCCCTCGCGGGGTCCTACAATGAGCAGTTCTTC

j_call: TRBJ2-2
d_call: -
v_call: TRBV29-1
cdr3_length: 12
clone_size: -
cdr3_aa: CSVGGVHRELFF
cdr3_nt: TGCAGCGTTGGGGGGGTTCACAGGGAGCTGTTTTTT

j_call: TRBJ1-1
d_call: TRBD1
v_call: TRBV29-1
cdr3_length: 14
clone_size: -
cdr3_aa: CIVGPTGLNIEAFF
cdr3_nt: TGCATCGTTGGCCCGACAGGGCTGAACATTGAAGCTTTCTTT

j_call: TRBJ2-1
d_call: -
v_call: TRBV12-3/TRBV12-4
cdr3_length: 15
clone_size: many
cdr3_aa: CASSLTEGRYNEQFF
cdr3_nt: TGTGCCAGCAGTTTAACTGAGGGTCGGTACAATGAGCAGTTCTTC

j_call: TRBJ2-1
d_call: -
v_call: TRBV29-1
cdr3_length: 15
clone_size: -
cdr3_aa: CRVEDRRERLNEQFF
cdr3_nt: TGCAGAGTTGAAGATAGGCGGGAAAGGTTAAATGAGCAGTTCTTC

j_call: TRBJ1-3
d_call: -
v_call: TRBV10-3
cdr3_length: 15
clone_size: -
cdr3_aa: CSISGGPSSGNTIYF
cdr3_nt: TGTTCCATCAGCGGGGGACCCAGCTCTGGGAACACCATATATTTT

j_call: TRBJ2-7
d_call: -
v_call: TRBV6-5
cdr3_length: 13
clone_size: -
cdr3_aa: CVSSSRTPGKQYF
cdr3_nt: TGTGTCAGCAGTTCCCGGACTCCCGGCAAGCAGTACTTC

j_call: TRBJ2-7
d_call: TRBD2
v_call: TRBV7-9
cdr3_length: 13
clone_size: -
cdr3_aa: CTSSQREYYERYF
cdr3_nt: TGTACCAGCAGCCAGCGGGAGTACTACGAGCGGTACTTC

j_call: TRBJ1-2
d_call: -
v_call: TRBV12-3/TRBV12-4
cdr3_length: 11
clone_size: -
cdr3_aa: CASLRQGGYIF
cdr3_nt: TGTGCCAGCTTAAGACAAGGTGGCTATATCTTC

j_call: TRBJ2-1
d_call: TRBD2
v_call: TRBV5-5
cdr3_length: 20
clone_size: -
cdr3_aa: CASRSGTSGTLMSRENEQFF
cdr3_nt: TGTGCCAGCAGGTCCGGGACTAGCGGAACCCTTATGTCCCGGGAGAATGAGCAGTTCTTC